This note documents a single T cell receptor (beta chain) sequence. The primer mix had 60 Vbeta and 13 Jbeta primers. Using immunoSEQ multiplex PCR, the repertoire was profiled, and TCRdb retains in-frame clones only, with some absent. The table for this sample gives about 96,000 clones. The sample comes from a study of cytomegalovirus exposure and HLA in healthy donors. Study context: Early on, a data release was issued that held roughly 80 million unique TCRs from HLA-typed donors.

The sequencing sample was made of PBMCs. This TCR came from a woman in her 30s in good health and CMV-seronegative.

This chain's CDR3 is CASSLGSGGATSGQYF. CDR3 nucleotides: TGTGCCAGCAGCTTAGGCAGCGGGGGGGCCACCAGCGGGCAGTATTTT. The genes are TRBV7-6 and TRBJ2-3; 10 bases agree with TRBD2. There are 16 residues in the CDR3. V lost 1 base, J lost 11 bases, and 12 bases stayed unmatched. Looked up from germline, CDR1 is SGHVS and CDR2 is FNYEAQ. Combining the CDR3 with reference TRBV7-6 and TRBJ2-3 gives the whole variable domain GAGVSQSPRYKVTKRGQDVALRCDPISGHVSLYWYRQALGQGPEFLTYFNYEAQQDKSGLPNDRFSAERPEGSISTLTIQRTEQRDSAMYRCASSLGSGGATSGQYFGPGTRLTVL.